Sequencing of this T cell receptor beta chain was carried out in a study of shared clonotypes between healthy human individuals. Measured with immunoSEQ multiplex PCR; TCRdb has only the in-frame clones, and not every one. This table holds a few million clones, more than 90% found once. Sequencing was performed on naive CD4+ T cells sorted from blood. Sample subset: CD45RA+ positively selected. The receptor's source is a man aged 18 to 30 in good health.

The CDR3 nucleotides are TGTGCCAGTAGTTCGGCAGGGCGGGGAATTGATACGCAGTATTTT. This encodes CASSSAGRGIDTQYF. This chain connects TRBV19 to TRBJ2-3; perhaps TRBD2 as D (6 bases). The CDR3 extends over 15 amino acids. Looked up from germline, CDR1 is LNHDA and CDR2 is SQIVND (reference sequence). V was clipped by 5 bases and J by 6 bases, with 18 bases between them.